Presented here are 27 T cell receptor beta chains from one specimen sequenced in a study of cytomegalovirus exposure and HLA in healthy donors. PCR primers comprised 60 Vbeta and 13 Jbeta primers. The method was immunoSEQ multiplex PCR; TCRdb's version includes in-frame clones alone and lacks a portion of them. The table records 130,000 or so clones, roughly 79% of them present only once. The sample consisted of PBMCs. Every receptor here comes from a woman between 35 and 50 years old in good health and CMV-seronegative.

V usage is TRBV7-8 and J usage is TRBJ1-2; 9 bases map to TRBD1. CDR1 and CDR2 from the germline V gene are SGHVS and FQNEAQ. V shed 1 base and J 3 bases; nucleotides not matched to a gene: 6. This CDR3 comprises 16 residues. The CDR3 reads CASSLGQGVGDYGYTF. CDR3 in DNA: TGTGCCAGCAGCTTAGGACAGGGGGTTGGCGACTATGGCTACACCTTC.

The CDR3 bases are TGCGCCAGCAGCCAAGGCCCGACAGGACTGAACACTGAAGCTTTCTTT. It specifies CASSQGPTGLNTEAFF. This chain connects TRBV4-1 to TRBJ1-1; D possibly corresponds to TRBD1 (6 bases). The CDR3 loop spans 16 amino acids. Per the germline V gene, CDR1 is MGHRA and CDR2 is YSYEKL. Trimming shortened V by 1 base and J by 0 bases, and 12 bases separated the two germline ends.

This clone was seen more than once but under ten times. The chain couples TRBV6-1 to TRBJ1-1; a possible D gene is TRBD1 (6 bases). CDR1 is MNHNS and CDR2 is SASEGT in the germline V gene. V gave up 6 bases and J gave up 1 base, with 12 bases separating them. This CDR3 spans 14 amino acids. This CDR3 reads CASRTPGQNTEAFF. As DNA, the CDR3 is TGTGCCAGCAGGACCCCGGGACAGAACACTGAAGCTTTCTTT.

This chain links TRBV7-2 with TRBJ2-7; 10 nucleotides line up with TRBD2. The junction had 14 bases not matched to a gene; V was cut back by 5 bases and J by 10 bases. This CDR3 is built from 15 residues. Germline V gene sequence: CDR1 SGHTA, CDR2 FQGNSA. This CDR3 is CASSEAGGRFGSQYF. CDR3 nucleotides: TGTGCCAGCAGCGAAGCGGGAGGGAGGTTCGGTAGTCAGTACTTC.

The V and J genes are TRBV30 and TRBJ2-1; 7 bases fit TRBD2. CDR3 length equals 15 residues. Germline CDR1 is GTSNPN and CDR2 is SVGIG (reference sequence). V shed 3 bases, J shed 0 bases, and the junction held 5 bases outside the gene matches. This CDR3 is CAWRRGGSSYNEQFF. The CDR3 DNA is TGTGCCTGGAGACGCGGGGGTAGCTCCTACAATGAGCAGTTCTTC.

The V and J genes are TRBV19 and TRBJ2-1; D may be TRBD2 (6 bases). This CDR3 is 16 amino acids long. V lost 0 bases and J lost 0, with 9 bases in between. The V gene's germline CDR1 is LNHDA and CDR2 SQIVND (reference sequence). In DNA form, the CDR3 reads TGTGCCAGTAGTATAGACGGCGGGGTCTCCTACAATGAGCAGTTCTTC. This encodes CASSIDGGVSYNEQFF.

The V gene is TRBV2, the J gene TRBJ1-4; 8 bases are shared with TRBD1. The V gene's germline CDR1 is SNHLY and CDR2 FYNNEI. CDR3 size: 15 residues. J gave up 5 bases and V 8 bases, and 10 bases lay outside the gene matches. In DNA, the CDR3 is TGTGCCAGCGGTACAGGGGGAATTGGCAATGAAAAACTGTTTTTT. Its protein product is CASGTGGIGNEKLFF.

There are a few counts of this clone. The rearrangement uses TRBV4-1 and TRBJ1-2, with TRBD1 matching 7 bases. The CDR3 extends over 13 amino acids. Germline V lookup: CDR1 MGHRA, CDR2 YSYEKL. Unmatched junction bases numbered 3, after V lost 4 bases and J lost 4 bases. In nucleotides, the CDR3 is TGCGCCAGCAGCCCACAGGGGCTCTATGGCTACACCTTC. Protein product: CASSPQGLYGYTF.

The J gene is TRBJ2-7, the V gene TRBV4-3, with 8 bases identical to TRBD1. The CDR3 consists of 15 residues. V dropped 3 bases and J dropped 1; count of bases not matched to a gene: 5. The germline V gene has CDR1 LGHNA and CDR2 YSLEER. The DNA of the CDR3 is TGCGCCAGCAGCCACCGGACAGGGAGTTCCTACGAGCAGTACTTC. Protein product: CASSHRTGSSYEQYF.

V is TRBV27 and J is TRBJ2-4; the match to TRBD1 covers 9 bases. Germline assignment: CDR1 MNHEY and CDR2 SMNVEV (reference sequence). This CDR3 has 17 residues. Unmatched junction bases numbered 9, after V lost 5 bases and J lost 1 base. The CDR3 loop is CASSPITGGMAKNIQYF. CDR3 sequence (DNA): TGTGCCAGCAGTCCCATTACAGGGGGCATGGCCAAAAACATTCAGTACTTC.

A few counts support this clone. V gene TRBV6-5 combines with J gene TRBJ2-1, with 12 nucleotides matching TRBD2. The V gene's germline CDR1 is MNHEY and CDR2 SVGAGI. There are 15 residues in the CDR3. The V and J ends lost 6 bases and 5 bases, in that order; junction bases with no gene match: 5. CDR3 loop: CASSTSGRWNNEQFF. The CDR3 DNA follows: TGTGCCAGCAGCACTAGCGGGAGGTGGAACAATGAGCAGTTCTTC.

This clone showed up just once. The CDR3 coding sequence is TGTGCCAGCAGCCGCTGGACAGGGGGAATTTCTAATGAAAAACTGTTTTTT. Translated: CASSRWTGGISNEKLFF. The J gene is TRBJ1-4, the V gene TRBV27; TRBD1 aligns across 10 bases. Germline V lookup: CDR1 MNHEY, CDR2 SMNVEV (reference sequence). CDR3 length equals 17 residues. Unmatched junction bases numbered 10, after V lost 6 bases and J lost 3 bases.

The CDR3 DNA reads TGTGCCAGTAGTAGAGGACAGGGAAGGAACTATGGCTACACCTTC. As protein: CASSRGQGRNYGYTF. This chain uses TRBV19 with TRBJ1-2, with 8 bases lining up with TRBD1. This CDR3 region has 15 residues. Germline V CDR1 and CDR2: LNHDA, SQIVND (reference sequence). V shed 4 bases, J shed 2 bases, and the junction held 6 bases outside the gene matches.

The rearrangement links TRBV27 to TRBJ2-3; TRBD2 is a possible D gene (5 bases). The V and J ends lost 0 bases and 6 bases respectively, with 7 bases between them. The CDR3 length is 13 residues. CDR1 and CDR2 from the germline V gene are MNHEY and SMNVEV (reference sequence). CDR3 region: CASSLSRGDTQYF. Here the CDR3 DNA reads TGTGCCAGCAGTTTATCTAGAGGGGATACGCAGTATTTT.

This clone has only a few counts. The V call is TRBV28, the J call TRBJ1-1, with 8 bases that match TRBD1. V was pared by 10 bases and J by 6 bases, with 10 bases of the junction left unmatched. Germline values: CDR1 MDHEN, CDR2 SYDVKM. The CDR3 extends over 13 amino acids. CDR3 bases: TGTGCCACACTGACAGGGGTGGTGGCTGAAGCTTTCTTT. It translates to CATLTGVVAEAFF.

This chain uses TRBV4-1 with TRBJ1-4, with TRBD1 matching 8 bases. The germline gives CDR1 MGHRA, CDR2 YSYEKL. The CDR3 is made up of 15 amino acids. V was clipped by 4 bases and J by 3 bases; unmatched bases: 4. CDR3 DNA: TGCGCCAGCAGCCCGCAGACAGGGGCTAATGAAAAACTGTTTTTT. This translates into CASSPQTGANEKLFF.

The rearrangement links TRBV7-9 to TRBJ2-4; TRBD2 matches at 7 bases. CDR3 length: 14 residues. V gave up 4 bases and J gave up 1 base; unmatched junction bases: 1. Germline CDR1 reads SEHNR; CDR2 reads FQNEAQ (reference sequence). The CDR3 coding sequence is TGTGCCAGCAGCTCGCGGGAGGCCAAAAACATTCAGTACTTC. Protein sequence: CASSSREAKNIQYF.

This chain uses TRBV10-3 with TRBJ1-1; D is undetermined. Between the trimmed V and J ends, which lost 0 bases and 8 bases, there was a span of 10 bases. The CDR3 sequence is 13 residues long. CDR1 ENHRY and CDR2 SYGVKD come from the germline V gene. The CDR3 bases are TGTGCCATCAGTGAGTCTGGAGCGACCGAAGCTTTCTTT. Translating it yields CAISESGATEAFF.

Here the CDR3 DNA reads TGTGCTAGTGGTGGCGGAGAACGTGGGACAGCGCTTGAGCAGTTCTTC. Translation: CASGGGERGTALEQFF. The rearrangement joins TRBV12-5 to TRBJ2-1; 7 positions match TRBD1. The V segment lost 5 bases and the J segment 9 bases; nucleotides outside the gene matches: 16. The CDR3 has 16 amino acids. CDR1 is LGHNT and CDR2 is FRNRAP in the germline V gene.

This chain connects TRBV27 to TRBJ2-2; tentatively, D is TRBD1 (6 bases). The V gene lost 2 bases and the J gene lost 7 bases, with 11 bases spanning the gap. The CDR3 is 14 amino acids. The germline CDR1 and CDR2 sequences are MNHEY and SMNVEV (reference sequence). The CDR3 region has the DNA TGTGCCAGCAGTTTAGCGACAGGCCACGGGGAGCTGTTTTTT. Amino acids: CASSLATGHGELFF.

The chain is built from TRBV5-1 and TRBJ1-6; 11 bases match TRBD1. The germline V gene encodes CDR1 SGHRS and CDR2 YFSETQ. This CDR3 comprises 16 residues. V lost 1 base to trimming and J lost 9 bases; unmatched junction nucleotides: 6. The DNA for the CDR3 is TGCGCCAGCAGCTTGAGTCAGGGACAGGGGGGTTCACCCCTCCACTTT. Translating gives CASSLSQGQGGSPLHF.

A few counts support this clone. The rearrangement uses TRBV4-3 and TRBJ2-3; 8 nucleotides match TRBD1. Germline V lookup: CDR1 LGHNA, CDR2 YSLEER. J lost 4 bases, V lost 0 bases, and 9 bases had no gene match. This CDR3 has 17 residues. Here the CDR3 reads CASSQDMAGGAADTQYF. The CDR3 nucleotides read TGCGCCAGCAGCCAAGATATGGCAGGGGGCGCGGCAGATACGCAGTATTTT.

The chain links TRBV21-1 to TRBJ1-1; TRBD1 was called by the table and not checked on the DNA. TRBV21-1 corresponds to a pseudogene. CDR3 length: 18 amino acids. This chain's CDR3 is CASRGKQGLGIADTEAFF. In nucleotides, the CDR3 is TGTGCCAGCAGGGGGAAACAGGGGTTGGGGATAGCGGACACTGAAGCTTTCTTT.

The chain is built from TRBV9 and TRBJ2-1; 10 nucleotides line up with TRBD2. Germline V gene sequence: CDR1 SGDLS, CDR2 YYNGEE. V lost 0 bases and J lost 6; bases outside the gene matches: 6. CDR3 length equals 16 residues. The CDR3 spells CASSVDLLAGANEQFF. For the CDR3, the DNA is TGTGCCAGCAGCGTAGATTTGCTAGCGGGAGCCAATGAGCAGTTCTTC.

The J gene is TRBJ1-1, the V gene TRBV7-9; 11 bases are a match to TRBD1. Germline assignment: CDR1 SEHNR and CDR2 FQNEAQ (reference sequence). The V and J ends lost 2 bases and 2 bases, in that order; junction bases with no gene match: 4. The CDR3 sequence is 16 residues long. The CDR3, as DNA: TGTGCCAGCAGCTTACCTGGGACAGGGGGTAACACTGAAGCTTTCTTT. Its protein is CASSLPGTGGNTEAFF.

The rearrangement links TRBV6-1 to TRBJ1-2; maybe TRBD1 (6 bases). The germline gives CDR1 MNHNS, CDR2 SASEGT. The CDR3 loop spans 14 amino acids. The V end was cut by 6 bases, the J end by 8 bases, with 19 bases between. CDR3 protein: CASRAGDLTGGYTF. The CDR3 DNA reads TGTGCCAGCAGGGCAGGGGACCTAACGGGGGGCTACACCTTC.

The V gene is TRBV19, the J gene TRBJ2-3; 10 positions match TRBD2. The CDR3 totals 16 residues. Looked up from germline, CDR1 is LNHDA and CDR2 is SQIVND (reference sequence). J lost 2 bases, V lost 1 base, and 3 bases had no gene match. The CDR3 sequence is CASSIGSGGPTDTQYF. The CDR3 region has the DNA TGTGCCAGTAGTATAGGTAGCGGGGGGCCCACAGATACGCAGTATTTT.